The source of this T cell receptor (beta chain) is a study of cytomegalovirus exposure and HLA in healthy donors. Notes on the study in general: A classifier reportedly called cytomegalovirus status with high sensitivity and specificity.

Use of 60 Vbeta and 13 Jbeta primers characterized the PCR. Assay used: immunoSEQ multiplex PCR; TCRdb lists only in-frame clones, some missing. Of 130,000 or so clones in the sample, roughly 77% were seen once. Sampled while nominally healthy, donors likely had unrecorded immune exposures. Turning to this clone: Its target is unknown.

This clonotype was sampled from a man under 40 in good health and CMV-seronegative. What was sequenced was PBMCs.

The CDR3 reads CASSKARAGSSYEQYF. The CDR3 DNA reads as TGCGCCAGCAGCAAAGCTCGAGCGGGATCTTCCTACGAGCAGTACTTC. The genes are TRBV4-3 and TRBJ2-7, with 7 bases aligning to TRBD2. Germline-derived CDR1 and CDR2 are LGHNA and YSLEER. V gave up 5 bases and J gave up 1 base; unmatched junction bases: 11. The CDR3 has 16 residues.